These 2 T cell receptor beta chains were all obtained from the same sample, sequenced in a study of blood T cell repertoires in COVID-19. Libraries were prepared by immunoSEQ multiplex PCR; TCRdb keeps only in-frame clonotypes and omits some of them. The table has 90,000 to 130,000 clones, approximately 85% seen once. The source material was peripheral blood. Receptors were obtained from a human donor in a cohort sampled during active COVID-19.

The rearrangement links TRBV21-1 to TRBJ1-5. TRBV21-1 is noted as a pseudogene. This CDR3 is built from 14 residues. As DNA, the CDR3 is TGTGCCAGCAGCAGACCTAAGGGAGGGCAGCCCCAGCATTTT. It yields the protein CASSRPKGGQPQHF.

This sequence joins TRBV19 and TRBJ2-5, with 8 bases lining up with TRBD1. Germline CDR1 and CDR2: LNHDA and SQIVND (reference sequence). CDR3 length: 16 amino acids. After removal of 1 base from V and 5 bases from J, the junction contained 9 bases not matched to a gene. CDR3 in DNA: TGTGCCAGTAGTATAGGCTCCCAGGGGGCGCGTGAGACCCAGTACTTC. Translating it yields CASSIGSQGARETQYF. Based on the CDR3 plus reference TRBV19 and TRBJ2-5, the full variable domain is DGGITQSPKYLFRKEGQNVTLSCEQNLNHDAMYWYRQDPGQGLRLIYYSQIVNDFQKGDIAEGYSVSREKKESFPLTVTSAQKNPTAFYLCASSIGSQGARETQYFGPGTRLLVL.